The 24 T cell receptor beta chains reported below all come from one sample, sequenced in a study of T-cell reconstitution after alpha-beta-depleted transplantation in children. This sample's TCRbeta library carried unique molecular identifier barcodes. One entry per CDR3 protein, called by TCRdb with MiXCR from the PCR reads. The sample has some 180,000 distinct CDR3 sequences, approximately 6.9% seen once. The specimen was PBMCs, collected before TCRalphabeta/CD19-depleted stem cell transplant. These receptors came from a boy aged 2 to 10 with acute lymphoblastic leukemia, due to receive a stem cell transplant.

The chain has TRBV5-8 and TRBJ1-6, with D possibly matching TRBD1 (6 bases). The V gene's germline CDR1 is SGHTS and CDR2 YDEGEE. Trimming stripped 1 base from V and 11 bases from J, with 10 bases between. CDR3 length equals 13 residues. The CDR3 sequence is CASSLSTGTPLHF. In nucleotides, the CDR3 is TGTGCCAGCAGCTTGTCCACAGGGACACCCCTCCACTTT.

This clonotype has at least ten counts. V gene TRBV5-6 combines with J gene TRBJ2-2; the D gene is possibly TRBD2 (6 bases). This CDR3 spans 16 amino acids. Germline CDR1 SGHDT, CDR2 YYEEEE. Deletions cut 4 bases from V and 1 base from J, with 14 bases between. The CDR3 sequence is CASSGSLGRNTGELFF. The CDR3 coding sequence is TGTGCCAGCAGCGGAAGCCTCGGGAGGAACACCGGGGAGCTGTTTTTT.

This clonotype was picked up many times. The CDR3 sequence is CASSLDGRNTQYF. The CDR3 DNA is TGTGCCAGCAGCTTAGACGGGAGAAATACGCAGTATTTT. V gene TRBV7-9 combines with J gene TRBJ2-3, with D possibly TRBD2 on 6 matching bases. Trimming pared 1 base from V and 7 bases from J, leaving 9 bases between. The CDR3 is made up of 13 amino acids. Germline-derived CDR1 and CDR2 are SEHNR and FQNEAQ (reference sequence).

The chain couples TRBV5-4 to TRBJ2-1, with D possibly being TRBD1 (6 bases). Germline lookup yields CDR1 SGHNT and CDR2 YYREEE (reference sequence). The CDR3 sequence is 15 residues long. Trimming took 5 bases from V and 8 from J, leaving 20 bases between them. The CDR3, as DNA: TGTGCCAGCAGATCTACCGGCAGGGGCATGGATGAGCAGTTCTTC. Translating it yields CASRSTGRGMDEQFF.

This clonotype was picked up a small number of times. This chain links TRBV28 with TRBJ2-2; D tentatively reads TRBD1 or TRBD2 (5 bases each). Germline V gene data show CDR1 as MDHEN and CDR2 as SYDVKM. The CDR3 is 13 residues long. The ends were cut back, 3 bases at V and 6 bases at J, with 8 bases in the middle. DNA for the CDR3: TGTGCCAGCAGTTTTATGGGGGCCGGGGAGCTGTTTTTT. This gives the protein CASSFMGAGELFF. The variable domain in full, with the rest retrieved from reference TRBV28 and TRBJ2-2, is DVKVTQSSRYLVKRTGEKVFLECVQDMDHENMFWYRQDPGLGLRLIYFSYDVKMKEKGDIPEGYSVSREKKERFSLILESASTNQTSMYLCASSFMGAGELFFGEGSRLTVL.

Written as DNA, the CDR3 is TGTGCCAGCAGTTTAGTTCAGGGGATGGGTTCTTCTGGCAATCAGCCCCAGCATTTT. Residues: CASSLVQGMGSSGNQPQHF. This chain connects TRBV12-3 or TRBV12-4 to TRBJ1-5; D might be TRBD1 (6 bases). The CDR3 covers 19 residues. Between the trimmed V and J ends, which lost 1 base and 2 bases, there was a span of 21 bases.

This clonotype was seen many times. CDR3 residues: CASGNRGNQPQHF. The CDR3 DNA reads as TGTGCCAGCGGAAACAGGGGTAATCAGCCCCAGCATTTT. The J gene is TRBJ1-5, the V gene TRBV28; 7 bases line up with TRBD1. Germline V CDR1 and CDR2: MDHEN, SYDVKM. The CDR3 consists of 13 residues. The trim removed 8 bases at V and 4 bases at J, leaving 5 bases unmatched.

This clonotype has a count of ten or more. The chain couples TRBV29-1 to TRBJ2-3; 9 positions match TRBD1. The CDR3 totals 16 residues. Germline V gene lookup returns CDR1 SQVTM and CDR2 ANQGSEA. J lost 2 bases, V lost 6 bases, and 12 bases had no gene match. The CDR3, as DNA: TGCAGCGTGGAAAACAGGGGGCCAGCCACCACAGATACGCAGTATTTT. Its translation is CSVENRGPATTDTQYF.

This clonotype was detected many times. The chain couples TRBV9 to TRBJ2-5; D may correspond to TRBD1 or TRBD2 (5 bases each). Germline V CDR1 and CDR2: SGDLS, YYNGEE. Trimming took off 0 bases at V and 4 bases at J, with 7 bases between the two ends. The CDR3 extends over 13 amino acids. CDR3 amino acids: CASSVVGTETQYF. The CDR3 DNA follows: TGTGCCAGCAGCGTAGTCGGGACAGAGACCCAGTACTTC. Full variable domain (remainder filled in from reference TRBV9 and TRBJ2-5): DSGVTQTPKHLITATGQRVTLRCSPRSGDLSVYWYQQSLDQGLQFLIQYYNGEERAKGNILERFSAQQFPDLHSELNLSSLELGDSALYFCASSVVGTETQYFGPGTRLLVL.

In regard to this clonotype: This may be a read error: a much more frequent sequence differs by one nucleotide. The chain joins TRBV28 to TRBJ1-6; D remains ambiguous. The CDR3 covers 11 residues. Germline V gene sequence: CDR1 MDHEN, CDR2 SYDVKM. In DNA form, the CDR3 reads TGTGCCAGCAGTAAAGGTTCAGCCCTCCACTTT. It encodes CASSKGSALHF.

The sample holds many counts of this clonotype. This sequence joins TRBV27 and TRBJ1-5; TRBD1 might be the D (5 bases). The germline V and J ends were trimmed by 5 bases and 4 bases, with 12 bases remaining between them. Looked up from germline, CDR1 is MNHEY and CDR2 is SMNVEV (reference sequence). This CDR3 comprises 14 residues. The CDR3 region has the DNA TGTGCCAGCAGTCCACCGGGGGAAAATCAGCCCCAGCATTTT. It translates to CASSPPGENQPQHF.

This clonotype was seen a few times. Written as DNA, the CDR3 is TGTGCCAGCAGCCATTCGCTAGCGTTAGGCTACGAGCAGTACTTC. This codes for CASSHSLALGYEQYF. This sequence joins TRBV7-9 and TRBJ2-7; D perhaps matches TRBD2 (6 bases). V shed 5 bases and J shed 3 bases, with 17 bases lying between them. Germline V lookup: CDR1 SEHNR, CDR2 FQNEAQ (reference sequence). The CDR3 sequence is 15 residues long.

J is TRBJ1-5 and V is TRBV5-5; D gene uncertain. CDR1 is SGHKS and CDR2 is YYEKEE in the germline V gene (reference sequence). The length of the CDR3 is 12 residues. The V and J ends lost 2 bases and 8 bases respectively, with 8 bases between them. The DNA for the CDR3 is TGTGCCAGCAGCTTCGGAAATGAGCCCCAGCATTTT. As protein: CASSFGNEPQHF.

This clonotype was detected ten times or more. The chain links TRBV7-9 to TRBJ2-3, with D possibly TRBD2 on 5 matching bases. Germline V gene lookup returns CDR1 SEHNR and CDR2 FQNEAQ (reference sequence). With 5 bases removed from V and 3 bases from J, the gap between germline ends came to 15 bases. This CDR3 is 15 amino acids long. CDR3 in DNA: TGTGCCAGCAGCACGACTAACGGGGAGACAGATACGCAGTATTTT. It translates to CASSTTNGETDTQYF.

This clonotype was picked up many times. The chain joins TRBV2 to TRBJ1-2; the D gene is possibly TRBD1 (5 bases). The CDR3 has 16 residues. Germline CDR1 and CDR2: SNHLY and FYNNEI. Trimming took 6 bases from V and 4 from J, leaving 21 bases between them. CDR3 in amino acids: CASREGPGSPLYGYTF. DNA for the CDR3: TGTGCCAGCAGGGAGGGGCCAGGGAGCCCCCTCTATGGCTACACCTTC.

Regarding this clonotype: The junction does not match germline at one end; this may be a read error. The CDR3: CASSKQGGERYF. CDR3 DNA sequence: TGTGCCAGCAGTAAACAGGGTGGCGAGCGGTACTTC. The chain employs TRBV27 and TRBJ2-7; D is possibly TRBD1 (6 bases). The CDR3 covers 12 residues. The germline V gene encodes CDR1 MNHEY and CDR2 SMNVEV (reference sequence).

The chain carries TRBV20-1 and TRBJ1-2; D perhaps matches TRBD1 (6 bases). V shed 3 bases and J shed 3 bases, with 20 bases lying between them. Germline assignment: CDR1 DFQATT and CDR2 SNEGSKA (reference sequence). The length of the CDR3 is 16 residues. CDR3 coding DNA: TGCAGTGCTAGCAAGTACTCTACAGGGAGGGACTATGGCTACACCTTC. It codes for CSASKYSTGRDYGYTF.

This clonotype was recorded many times. The V call is TRBV5-4, the J call TRBJ2-1, with TRBD2 matching 8 bases. There are 15 residues in the CDR3. The V gene's germline CDR1 is SGHNT and CDR2 YYREEE (reference sequence). J lost 9 bases, V lost 1 base, and 9 bases had no gene match. The CDR3, as DNA: TGTGCCAGCAGCTTGTGGGCTAGCGGGTCGGCTGAGCAGTTCTTC. As protein: CASSLWASGSAEQFF.

This clonotype was recorded once. The junction departs from the called germline gene at one end, perhaps through a read error. V is TRBV3-1 and J is TRBJ2-1; D not certain. This CDR3 has 12 residues. In germline, CDR1 is LGHDT, CDR2 YNNKEL (reference sequence). The CDR3 loop is CASSAYNNEKFF. CDR3 nucleotides: TGTGCCAGCAGCGCCTACAACAATGAGAAGTTCTTC.

This clonotype was observed many times. This chain connects TRBV7-2 to TRBJ2-1; 7 nucleotides agree with TRBD2. The CDR3 totals 16 residues. Germline lookup yields CDR1 SGHTA and CDR2 FQGNSA. V shed 1 base and J 2 bases; nucleotides not matched to a gene: 5. CDR3 bases: TGTGCCAGCAGCTTAGGTTTCGGGGGGACCTACAATGAGCAGTTCTTC. Encoded protein: CASSLGFGGTYNEQFF.

The V and J genes are TRBV19 and TRBJ2-1; D gene uncertain. Looked up from germline, CDR1 is LNHDA and CDR2 is SQIVND (reference sequence). The CDR3 is made up of 14 amino acids. V was clipped by 1 base and J by 6 bases, with 10 bases between them. The DNA for the CDR3 is TGTGCCAGTAGTATAGTACACCGAACCAATGAGCAGTTCTTC. As protein: CASSIVHRTNEQFF. Based on the CDR3 plus reference TRBV19 and TRBJ2-1, the full variable domain is DGGITQSPKYLFRKEGQNVTLSCEQNLNHDAMYWYRQDPGQGLRLIYYSQIVNDFQKGDIAEGYSVSREKKESFPLTVTSAQKNPTAFYLCASSIVHRTNEQFFGPGTRLTVL.

This clonotype was counted at least ten times. The gene calls are TRBV7-2 and TRBJ2-3, with 8 nucleotides matching TRBD1. Germline CDR1 is SGHTA and CDR2 is FQGNSA. The CDR3 consists of 16 residues. V dropped 7 bases and J dropped 14; count of bases not matched to a gene: 23. CDR3: CASTSPISGQGYRSYF. Here the CDR3 DNA reads TGTGCCAGCACCTCACCGATCTCAGGACAGGGTTATCGATCGTATTTT.

This clonotype came up many times. V and J are TRBV12-3 or TRBV12-4 and TRBJ1-2; 9 bases agree with TRBD1. The V segment lost 1 base and the J segment 4 bases; nucleotides outside the gene matches: 7. The CDR3 extends over 16 amino acids. CDR3 residues: CASSLDFQTGGYGYTF. In nucleotides, the CDR3 is TGTGCCAGCAGTTTAGACTTCCAGACAGGGGGCTATGGCTACACCTTC.

This clonotype was observed at least ten times. The J gene is TRBJ2-4, the V gene TRBV21-1; the table assigns TRBD2, which was not confirmed against the DNA. TRBV21-1 is a listed pseudogene. There are 16 residues in the CDR3. This CDR3 is CASSNSSGGAKNIQYF. CDR3 nucleotides: TGTGCCAGCAGCAATAGTAGCGGTGGGGCCAAAAACATTCAGTACTTC.